Detailed here is one T cell receptor beta chain. This entry belongs to a study of blood T cells in healthy people across ages. Per the germline V gene, CDR1 is SGDLS and CDR2 is YYNGEE. The CDR3 totals 15 residues. The authors ran a second PCR of roughly 6 to 12 cycles using a sample-barcoded 5' primer and a J-beta primer mix. TCRdb redid the calling of the 5' RACE reads with MiXCR, one entry per CDR3 protein. The profile shows about 640,000 distinct CDR3 sequences, about 53% of them singletons. The V gene is TRBV9, the J gene TRBJ2-7; TRBD1 is a possible D gene (6 bases). The J call is in doubt because the DNA end fits TRBJ2-5 better. The sequencing sample was made of blood. This receptor was identified in a man aged 55-75 years in good health. CDR3 sequence reads: CASSVGGLVEETQYF. The CDR3 DNA sequence: TGTGCCAGCAGCGTTGGGGGCTTGGTTGAGGAGACCCAGTACTTC.